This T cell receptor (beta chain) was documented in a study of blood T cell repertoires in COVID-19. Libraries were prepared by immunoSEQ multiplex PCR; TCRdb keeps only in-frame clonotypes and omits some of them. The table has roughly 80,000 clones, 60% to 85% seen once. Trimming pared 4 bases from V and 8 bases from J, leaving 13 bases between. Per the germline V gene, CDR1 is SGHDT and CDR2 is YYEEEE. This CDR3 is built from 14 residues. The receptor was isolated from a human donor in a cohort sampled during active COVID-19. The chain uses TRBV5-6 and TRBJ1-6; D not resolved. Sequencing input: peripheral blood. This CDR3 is CASSTYKLYSPLHF. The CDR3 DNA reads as TGTGCCAGCAGCACCTATAAGTTATATTCACCCCTCCACTTT.